The TCR beta chain described here comes from a study of spatial heterogeneity in lung cancer. On the study more broadly: There were, on average, more than eight raw-read appearances for each unique TCR and UMI combination.

MiXCR was run by TCRdb on the 5' RACE reads, yielding one entry per CDR3 protein. The sample lists 9,500 to 13,000 distinct CDR3 sequences, roughly 12% occurring once. Notes on the study in general: In tumors, expanded intratumoral alpha and beta TCR counts tracked mutation counts.

The time point denotes: sample taken at primary tumor resection. The germline V gene encodes CDR1 SGHVS and CDR2 FNYEAQ. There are 16 residues in the CDR3. V dropped 5 bases and J dropped 2 bases, with 15 bases sitting between them. Remarks on this clonotype: Its target is not known.

Sequenced material: lung tumor tissue, taken at surgery. The chain has TRBV7-6 and TRBJ2-2; D possibly uses TRBD1 or TRBD2 (5 bases each). The sequence derives from a male donor with early-stage non-small cell lung cancer. CDR3 DNA sequence: TGTGCCAGCAGCACCCAGGGTGGGGGTAACACCGGGGAGCTGTTTTTT. As protein: CASSTQGGGNTGELFF.